The 31 T cell receptor beta chains given below trace back to one sample, sequenced in a study of metastatic and nonmetastatic thyroid tumors. MiXCR re-clonotyped the PCR reads for TCRdb. The sample has approximately 86,000 clones; under 15% are singletons. No treatment of any kind had been given to any patient before thyroid surgery. The sample comprised tumor tissue. These receptor sequences come from a female donor with papillary thyroid cancer or a benign thyroid nodule (not recorded which). Some clones in this sample may be carry-over from other donors' samples.

The J gene is TRBJ2-1, the V gene TRBV20-1; 12 bases agree with TRBD2. Germline lookup yields CDR1 DFQATT and CDR2 SNEGSKA (reference sequence). The CDR3 runs to 17 residues. J was trimmed by 6 bases and V by 2 bases; bases with no gene match: 11. The DNA for the CDR3 is TGCAGTGCTAGATCCACCCTGACTAGCGGGGGCCTCAATGAGCAGTTCTTC. This sequence encodes CSARSTLTSGGLNEQFF.

This clone has a count of ten or more. V gene TRBV2 combines with J gene TRBJ2-5, with D uncertain. The V end was cut by 3 bases, the J end by 2 bases, with 10 bases between. This CDR3 spans 14 amino acids. CDR1 and CDR2 (germline): SNHLY, FYNNEI. The CDR3 reads CASSDTRVQETQYF. Here the CDR3 DNA reads TGTGCCAGCAGTGATACGCGCGTTCAAGAGACCCAGTACTTC. Looking up the rest from reference TRBV2 and TRBJ2-5 gives the full variable domain: EPEVTQTPSHQVTQMGQEVILRCVPISNHLYFYWYRQILGQKVEFLVSFYNNEISEKSEIFDDQFSVERPDGSNFTLKIRSTKLEDSAMYFCASSDTRVQETQYFGPGTRLLVL.

About this clone: A much bigger clone sits one base away, suggesting this may be a read error. CDR3 DNA sequence: TGCAGTGCTACGGGACAGGGGGAAAACAACTATGGCTACACCTTC. Translation: CSATGQGENNYGYTF. The V gene is TRBV20-1, the J gene TRBJ1-2; 11 positions match TRBD1. This CDR3 is built from 15 residues. In germline, CDR1 is DFQATT, CDR2 SNEGSKA (reference sequence). V lost 4 bases to trimming and J lost 2 bases; unmatched junction nucleotides: 6.

In regard to this clone: A much larger clone differs by one base, so this may be a read error. The chain employs TRBV5-4 and TRBJ2-6; no reliable D call. Germline V CDR1 and CDR2: SGHNT, YYREEE (reference sequence). The length of the CDR3 is 13 residues. V dropped 4 bases and J dropped 0 bases, with 2 bases sitting between them. The DNA for the CDR3 is TGTGCCAGCAGCCGCTCTGGGGCCAACGTCCTGACTTTC. This sequence encodes CASSRSGANVLTF.

This clone was recorded at least ten times. The V call is TRBV9, the J call TRBJ1-1; D not resolved. The CDR3 is 13 amino acids. V lost 3 bases to trimming and J lost 0 bases, with 6 bases between them. The germline V gene has CDR1 SGDLS and CDR2 YYNGEE. CDR3 sequence (DNA): TGTGCCAGCAGCGGGCGGATGAACACTGAAGCTTTCTTT. Its translation is CASSGRMNTEAFF.

Worth noting for this clone: A clone one base away is much larger, so this may be a read error. The rearrangement links TRBV12-3 or TRBV12-4 to TRBJ2-3, with 9 bases fitting TRBD2. This CDR3 spans 14 amino acids. V shed 10 bases, J shed 6 bases, and the junction held 11 bases outside the gene matches. CDR3 in DNA: TGTGCCACCCTAGCGGGATCATCCTCCGATACGCAGTATTTT. It codes for CATLAGSSSDTQYF.

This clone has ten or more counts. The chain carries TRBV2 and TRBJ2-2; D is ambiguous. Germline CDR1 SNHLY, CDR2 FYNNEI. The CDR3 length is 14 residues. V was clipped by 1 base and J by 1 base, with 4 bases between them. DNA of the CDR3: TGTGCCAGCAGTGAAGGCTGGAACACCGGGGAGCTGTTTTTT. Translated: CASSEGWNTGELFF.

In its sample, this clone was seen a few times. A much larger clone lies a single base off, so this may be a read error. The J gene is TRBJ2-1, the V gene TRBV15; TRBD2 is a possible D gene (5 bases). Trimming removed 7 bases at V and 6 bases at J, with 19 bases between. CDR3 length equals 15 residues. Germline V lookup: CDR1 LNHNV, CDR2 YYDKDF (reference sequence). In nucleotides, the CDR3 is TGTGCCACCACCCTCGTAGGCGGGCCGGTCAATGAGCAGTTCTTC. Protein sequence: CATTLVGGPVNEQFF.

This clone was counted ten times or more. CDR3 nucleotides: TGTGCCAGCAGTTTAGGTCAGGTGAACGGGGGACTTCGGGGCACAGATACGCAGTATTTT. Its protein product is CASSLGQVNGGLRGTDTQYF. This chain uses TRBV12-3 or TRBV12-4 with TRBJ2-3, with D possibly TRBD2 on 6 matching bases. CDR3 length equals 20 residues. Between the trimmed V and J ends, which lost 1 base and 1 base, there was a span of 24 bases.

This clone was observed many times. The gene calls are TRBV28 and TRBJ2-2; TRBD1 matches at 7 bases. The CDR3 totals 12 residues. With V trimmed by 6 bases and J by 7 bases, 2 bases remained unmatched. Germline CDR1 reads MDHEN; CDR2 reads SYDVKM. CDR3 sequence reads: CASSRGFGELFF. CDR3 nucleotides: TGTGCCAGCAGCAGGGGGTTCGGGGAGCTGTTTTTT.

This clone was detected many times. The chain links TRBV14 to TRBJ2-2; possibly TRBD2 for D (6 bases). The V gene lost 1 base and the J gene lost 5 bases, with 11 bases spanning the gap. Germline V lookup: CDR1 SGHDN, CDR2 FVKESK. The CDR3 has 15 amino acids. CDR3 in DNA: TGTGCCAGCAGCCAAGGGCGGGGTAGGACCGGGGAGCTGTTTTTT. This gives the protein CASSQGRGRTGELFF.

J is TRBJ2-7 and V is TRBV19; the D gene could be TRBD1 or TRBD2 (6 bases each). The germline CDR1 and CDR2 sequences are LNHDA and SQIVND (reference sequence). The CDR3 is 13 residues long. Trimming cost V 6 bases and J 6 bases, with 15 bases left between them. CDR3 region: CASRGGAAGEQYF. CDR3 nucleotide sequence: TGTGCCAGTAGGGGGGGCGCGGCGGGCGAGCAGTACTTC. The full variable domain, with the rest looked up from reference TRBV19 and TRBJ2-7, is DGGITQSPKYLFRKEGQNVTLSCEQNLNHDAMYWYRQDPGQGLRLIYYSQIVNDFQKGDIAEGYSVSREKKESFPLTVTSAQKNPTAFYLCASRGGAAGEQYFGPGTRLTVT.

This clone was picked up a small number of times. This sequence may be a read error, since a much larger clone differs from it by one base. The chain combines TRBV5-1 with TRBJ2-2; a weak D match, TRBD1 (5 bases). CDR3 length: 17 residues. The V gene lost 0 bases and the J gene lost 6 bases, with 18 bases spanning the gap. Germline V gives CDR1 SGHRS, CDR2 YFSETQ. CDR3 loop: CASSLVTGLCGSGELFF. Written as DNA, the CDR3 is TGCGCCAGCAGCTTGGTTACAGGCCTTTGTGGGTCCGGGGAGCTGTTTTTT.

This clone occurred many times. The chain combines TRBV9 with TRBJ2-3, with D maybe TRBD1 (6 bases). The CDR3 has 15 amino acids. From germline, CDR1 is SGDLS and CDR2 YYNGEE. V lost 3 bases and J lost 2, with 13 bases in between. CDR3 sequence reads: CASSGTVSHTDTQYF. DNA of the CDR3: TGTGCCAGCAGCGGGACAGTTTCCCACACAGATACGCAGTATTTT.

Concerning this clone: Being one base from a much bigger clone, this may be a read error. The chain combines TRBV9 with TRBJ2-5, with TRBD1 matching 7 bases. The CDR3 consists of 14 residues. Germline V gene data show CDR1 as SGDLS and CDR2 as YYNGEE. The CDR3 region is CASSASTGSENQYF. CDR3 nucleotides: TGTGCCAGCAGCGCATCGACAGGGTCAGAGAACCAGTACTTC.

By proportion, this clone is medium-sized. This sequence joins TRBV6-5 and TRBJ1-5; TRBD1 matches 8 bases. V lost 0 bases to trimming and J lost 5 bases; unmatched junction nucleotides: 3. This CDR3 comprises 15 residues. CDR1 and CDR2 from the germline V gene are MNHEY and SVGAGI. The CDR3 here is CASSYSTGEDQPQHF. In nucleotides, the CDR3 is TGTGCCAGCAGTTACTCGACAGGGGAGGATCAGCCCCAGCATTTT.

This clone has at least ten counts. The rearrangement uses TRBV7-9 and TRBJ2-2, with D unclear. V lost 2 bases and J 6 bases, leaving 7 bases between the germline ends. The CDR3 consists of 13 residues. CDR1 SEHNR and CDR2 FQNEAQ come from the germline V gene (reference sequence). CDR3 DNA sequence: TGTGCCAGCAGCTTATCTATTGCCGGGGAGCTGTTTTTT. This sequence encodes CASSLSIAGELFF.

This clone was recorded many times. V is TRBV3-1 and J is TRBJ2-1; 13 positions agree with TRBD2. With V trimmed by 3 bases and J by 6 bases, 17 bases remained unmatched. The CDR3 runs to 20 residues. The germline gives CDR1 LGHDT, CDR2 YNNKEL (reference sequence). CDR3 loop: CASSHAPGLAGLKTTNEQFF. The CDR3 DNA follows: TGTGCCAGCAGCCACGCTCCGGGACTAGCGGGACTAAAAACCACCAATGAGCAGTTCTTC.

This clone was recorded a few times. The rearrangement joins TRBV27 to TRBJ2-3; possibly TRBD2 for D (5 bases). The V gene lost 5 bases and the J gene lost 6 bases, with 27 bases spanning the gap. The CDR3 extends over 18 amino acids. CDR1 is MNHEY, CDR2 SMNVEV, per germline (reference sequence). The CDR3 bases are TGTGCCAGCAGTCTGACTATCGTGAGGGCCTCTGATGGGGATACGCAGTATTTT. Amino acids: CASSLTIVRASDGDTQYF.

This clone was detected a few times. The chain carries TRBV6-1 and TRBJ1-2; D perhaps matches TRBD1 (5 bases). CDR1 and CDR2 (germline): MNHNS, SASEGT. The CDR3 runs to 14 residues. Between the trimmed V and J ends, which lost 6 bases and 3 bases, there was a span of 14 bases. The CDR3 loop reads CASRGRGIDYGYTF. The CDR3 DNA sequence: TGTGCCAGCAGGGGGCGGGGGATAGACTATGGCTACACCTTC.

This clone was detected ten times or more. V and J are TRBV11-3 and TRBJ1-5; no clear D gene. The germline V gene has CDR1 SGHNT and CDR2 YENEEA. The CDR3 has 14 amino acids. V lost 5 bases and J 3 bases, leaving 11 bases between the germline ends. In DNA, the CDR3 is TGTGCCAGCAGCCCGGCCGGGGACAATCAGCCCCAGCATTTT. Amino acid sequence: CASSPAGDNQPQHF. Full variable domain (remainder filled in from reference TRBV11-3 and TRBJ1-5): EAGVVQSPRYKIIEKKQPVAFWCNPISGHNTLYWYLQNLGQGPELLIRYENEEAVDDSQLPKDRFSAERLKGVDSTLKIQPAELGDSAVYLCASSPAGDNQPQHFGDGTRLSIL.

This clone came up many times. The chain combines TRBV6-1 with TRBJ1-2, with 7 bases lining up with TRBD1. After removal of 8 bases from V and 10 bases from J, the junction contained 10 bases not matched to a gene. This CDR3 is 12 amino acids long. Germline V gives CDR1 MNHNS, CDR2 SASEGT. The CDR3 coding sequence is TGTGCCAGCGTCACCTTACAGGGGATCTACACCTTC. Translating gives CASVTLQGIYTF.

There are a few counts of this clone. This may stem from a read error, because a much larger clone lies one nucleotide away. V usage is TRBV20-1 and J usage is TRBJ2-1; 7 bases fit TRBD2. After removal of 5 bases from V and 3 bases from J, the junction contained 10 bases not matched to a gene. The length of the CDR3 is 15 residues. Germline loops: CDR1 DFQATT, CDR2 SNEGSKA (reference sequence). The CDR3 region has the DNA TGCAGTGCTCACCAAATAGCGGGCCTCTACAATGAGCAGTTCTTC. Translating gives CSAHQIAGLYNEQFF.

Concerning this clone itself: Likely a read error: the CDR3 ends without its conserved phenylalanine or tryptophan. The CDR3 DNA follows: TGTGCCAGCAGCGTAGGCCCAGTCAGGGGCGCTGAAAAACTGTTTTAT. This encodes CASSVGPVRGAEKLFY. This sequence joins TRBV9 and TRBJ1-4; possibly TRBD1 for D (6 bases). Per the germline V gene, CDR1 is SGDLS and CDR2 is YYNGEE. Trimming removed 0 bases from V and 7 bases from J, with 16 bases in between. This CDR3 comprises 16 residues.

This clone was picked up many times. J is TRBJ1-2 and V is TRBV6-1; possible D gene TRBD1, 6 bases. CDR3 length equals 13 residues. Germline values: CDR1 MNHNS, CDR2 SASEGT. Trimming stripped 5 bases from V and 4 bases from J, with 11 bases between. The CDR3 coding sequence is TGTGCCAGCAGTTTTTTAGGGGGCTATGGCTACACCTTC. It encodes CASSFLGGYGYTF.

Concerning this clone itself: A read error is possible here, since a much larger clone lies one base away. The V and J genes are TRBV24-1 and TRBJ2-2; no clear D gene. Germline V gene data show CDR1 as KGHDR and CDR2 as SFDVKD. The CDR3 runs 12 residues. Trimming removed 5 bases at V and 7 bases at J, with 7 bases between. DNA for the CDR3: TGTGCCACCAGTGCCGGAGTCGGGGAGCTGTTTTTT. This encodes CATSAGVGELFF.

This clone was detected many times. The chain employs TRBV28 and TRBJ2-7; the match to TRBD1 covers 7 bases. Germline assignment: CDR1 MDHEN and CDR2 SYDVKM. V lost 6 bases to trimming and J lost 4 bases; unmatched junction nucleotides: 3. The CDR3 loop spans 12 amino acids. The CDR3 coding sequence is TGTGCCAGCAGGGGACAGTTATACGAGCAGTACTTC. The encoded protein is CASRGQLYEQYF.

This clone was detected ten times or more. This chain joins TRBV5-1 and TRBJ1-2, with 9 bases matching TRBD1. The junction had 6 bases not matched to a gene; V was cut back by 4 bases and J by 8 bases. The CDR3 runs 13 residues. In germline, CDR1 is SGHRS, CDR2 YFSETQ. The CDR3: CASSRDRGSGYTF. The CDR3 bases are TGCGCCAGCAGCCGCGACAGGGGGAGCGGCTACACCTTC.

Details on this clone: This could be a read error, since a much larger clone is one nucleotide away. The chain combines TRBV12-3 or TRBV12-4 with TRBJ2-5; the D gene is possibly TRBD1 (6 bases). Trimming shortened V by 5 bases and J by 3 bases, and 13 bases separated the two germline ends. The CDR3 spans 14 residues. The CDR3 loop is CASSHARTEETQYF. The CDR3 DNA follows: TGTGCCAGCAGTCATGCTCGGACAGAAGAGACCCAGTACTTC.

This clone came up many times. Other DNA sequences in the same sample also yield this CDR3. The chain couples TRBV12-3 or TRBV12-4 to TRBJ2-1, with a weak D call TRBD2 (5 bases). The V gene lost 2 bases and the J gene lost 9 bases, with 8 bases spanning the gap. The CDR3 spans 12 residues. Here the CDR3 reads CASSLPRGEQFF. The CDR3 bases are TGTGCCAGCAGTTTACCCCGGGGTGAGCAGTTCTTC.

This clone was seen ten or more times. This chain joins TRBV19 and TRBJ1-2, with D possibly TRBD1 on 5 matching bases. Germline-derived CDR1 and CDR2 are LNHDA and SQIVND (reference sequence). The CDR3 runs 15 residues. The V and J ends lost 7 bases and 0 bases respectively, with 15 bases between them. CDR3 DNA: TGTGCCAGTACACGGGACCAGGCAGCTAACTATGGCTACACCTTC. Its protein is CASTRDQAANYGYTF.